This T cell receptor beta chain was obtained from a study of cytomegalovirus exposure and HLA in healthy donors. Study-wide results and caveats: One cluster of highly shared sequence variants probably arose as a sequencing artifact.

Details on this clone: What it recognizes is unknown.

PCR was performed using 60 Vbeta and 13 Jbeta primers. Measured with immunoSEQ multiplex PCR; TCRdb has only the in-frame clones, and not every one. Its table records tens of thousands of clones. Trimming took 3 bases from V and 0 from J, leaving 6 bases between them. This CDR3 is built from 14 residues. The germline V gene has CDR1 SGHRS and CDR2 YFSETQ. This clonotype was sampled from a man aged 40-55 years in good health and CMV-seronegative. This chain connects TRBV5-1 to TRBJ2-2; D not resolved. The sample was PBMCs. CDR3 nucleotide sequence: TGCGCCAGCAGCTCGCAGGCGAACACCGGGGAGCTGTTTTTT. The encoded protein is CASSSQANTGELFF.